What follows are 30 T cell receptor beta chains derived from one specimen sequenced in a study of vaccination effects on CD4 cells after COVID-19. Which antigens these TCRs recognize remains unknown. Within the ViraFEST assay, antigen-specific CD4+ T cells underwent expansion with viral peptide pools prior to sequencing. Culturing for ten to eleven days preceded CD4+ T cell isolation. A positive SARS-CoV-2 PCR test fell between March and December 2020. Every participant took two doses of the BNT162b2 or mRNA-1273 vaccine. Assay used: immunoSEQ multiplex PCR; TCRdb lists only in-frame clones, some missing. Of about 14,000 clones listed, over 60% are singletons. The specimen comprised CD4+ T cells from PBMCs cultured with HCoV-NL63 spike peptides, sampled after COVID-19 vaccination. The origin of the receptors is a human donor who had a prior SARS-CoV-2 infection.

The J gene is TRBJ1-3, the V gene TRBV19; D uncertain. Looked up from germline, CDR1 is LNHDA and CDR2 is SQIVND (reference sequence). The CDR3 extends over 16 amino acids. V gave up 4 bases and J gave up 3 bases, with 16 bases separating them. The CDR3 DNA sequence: TGTGCCAGTAGTAGCCGGGATATCCTATATGGAAACACCATATATTTT. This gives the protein CASSSRDILYGNTIYF.

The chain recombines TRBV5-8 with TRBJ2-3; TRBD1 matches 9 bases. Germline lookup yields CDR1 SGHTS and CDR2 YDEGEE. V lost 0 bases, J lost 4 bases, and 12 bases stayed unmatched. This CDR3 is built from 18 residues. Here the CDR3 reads CASSLVYVPGQGSDTQYF. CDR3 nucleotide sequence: TGTGCCAGCAGCTTGGTGTACGTCCCGGGACAGGGTTCAGATACGCAGTATTTT.

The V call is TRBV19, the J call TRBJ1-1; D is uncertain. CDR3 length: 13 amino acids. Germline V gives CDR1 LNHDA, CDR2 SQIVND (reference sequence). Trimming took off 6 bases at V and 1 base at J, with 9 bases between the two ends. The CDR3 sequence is CASSVQRNTEAFF. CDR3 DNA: TGTGCCAGTAGCGTACAGAGGAACACTGAAGCTTTCTTT.

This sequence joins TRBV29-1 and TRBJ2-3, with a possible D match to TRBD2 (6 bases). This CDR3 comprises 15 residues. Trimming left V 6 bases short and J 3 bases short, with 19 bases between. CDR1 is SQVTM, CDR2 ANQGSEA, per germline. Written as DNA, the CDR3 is TGCAGCGTCACCGGGGGACGGAGGAGGACAGATACGCAGTATTTT. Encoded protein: CSVTGGRRRTDTQYF.

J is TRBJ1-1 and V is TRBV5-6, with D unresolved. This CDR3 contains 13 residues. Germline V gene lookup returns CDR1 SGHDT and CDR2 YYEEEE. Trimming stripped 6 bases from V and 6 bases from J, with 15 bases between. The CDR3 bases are TGTGCCAGCATGCCCTTTAGGGATGCTGAAGCTTTCTTT. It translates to CASMPFRDAEAFF.

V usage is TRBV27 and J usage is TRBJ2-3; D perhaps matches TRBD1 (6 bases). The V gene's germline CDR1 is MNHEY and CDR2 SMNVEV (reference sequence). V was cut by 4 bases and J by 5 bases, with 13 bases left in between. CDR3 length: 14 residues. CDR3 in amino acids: CASSSGQFRDTQYF. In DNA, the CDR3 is TGTGCCAGCAGTTCGGGACAATTTAGAGATACGCAGTATTTT.

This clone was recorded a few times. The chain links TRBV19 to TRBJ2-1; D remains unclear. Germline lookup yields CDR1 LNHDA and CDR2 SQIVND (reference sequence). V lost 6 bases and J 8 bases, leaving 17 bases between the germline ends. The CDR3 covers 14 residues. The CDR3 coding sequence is TGTGCCAGTAGGGACGACCCTACCCTCGATGAGCAGTTCTTC. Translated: CASRDDPTLDEQFF.

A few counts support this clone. The CDR3 loop is CASSLVLDNSYEQYF. CDR3 DNA sequence: TGTGCCAGCAGCTTAGTCCTGGACAACTCCTACGAGCAGTACTTC. The rearrangement joins TRBV11-2 to TRBJ2-7; possible D gene TRBD1, 5 bases. With 1 base removed from V and 0 bases from J, the gap between germline ends came to 10 bases. The germline CDR1 and CDR2 sequences are SGHAT and FQNNGV. This CDR3 contains 15 residues. Based on the CDR3 plus reference TRBV11-2 and TRBJ2-7, the full variable domain is EAGVAQSPRYKIIEKRQSVAFWCNPISGHATLYWYQQILGQGPKLLIQFQNNGVVDDSQLPKDRFSAERLKGVDSTLKIQPAKLEDSAVYLCASSLVLDNSYEQYFGPGTRLTVT.

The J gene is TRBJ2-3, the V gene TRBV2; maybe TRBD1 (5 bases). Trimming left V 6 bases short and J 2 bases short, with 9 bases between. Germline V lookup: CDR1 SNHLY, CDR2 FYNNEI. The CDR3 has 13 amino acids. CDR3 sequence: CASRGRATDTQYF. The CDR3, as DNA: TGTGCCAGCAGAGGCAGGGCCACAGATACGCAGTATTTT.

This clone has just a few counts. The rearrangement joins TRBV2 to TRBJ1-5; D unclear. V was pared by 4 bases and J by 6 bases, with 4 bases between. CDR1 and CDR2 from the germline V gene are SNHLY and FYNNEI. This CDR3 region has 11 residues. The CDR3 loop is CASSVGQPQHF. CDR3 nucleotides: TGTGCCAGCAGTGTCGGTCAGCCCCAGCATTTT.

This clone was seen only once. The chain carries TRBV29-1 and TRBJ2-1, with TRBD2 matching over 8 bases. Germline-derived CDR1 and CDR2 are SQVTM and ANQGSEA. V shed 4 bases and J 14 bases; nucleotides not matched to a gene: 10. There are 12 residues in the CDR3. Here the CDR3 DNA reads TGCAGCGTTGCCCCTAGCGGGTTCACGAAGTTCTTC. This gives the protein CSVAPSGFTKFF.

The CDR3 nucleotides are TGTGCCAGCTCACCAGGGAGCAGGGGTCATCAGCCCCAGCATTTT. Its translation is CASSPGSRGHQPQHF. This chain connects TRBV18 to TRBJ1-5, with D possibly being TRBD1 (6 bases). Germline V CDR1 and CDR2: KGHSH, LQKENI. The CDR3 spans 15 residues. Between the trimmed V and J ends, which lost 2 bases and 5 bases, there was a span of 13 bases.

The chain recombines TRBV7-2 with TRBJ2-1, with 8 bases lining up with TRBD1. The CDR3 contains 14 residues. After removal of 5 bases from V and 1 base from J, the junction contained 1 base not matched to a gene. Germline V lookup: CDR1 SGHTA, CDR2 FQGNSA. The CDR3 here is CASSHRGSYNEQFF. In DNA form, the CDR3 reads TGTGCCAGCAGCCACAGGGGGTCCTACAATGAGCAGTTCTTC.

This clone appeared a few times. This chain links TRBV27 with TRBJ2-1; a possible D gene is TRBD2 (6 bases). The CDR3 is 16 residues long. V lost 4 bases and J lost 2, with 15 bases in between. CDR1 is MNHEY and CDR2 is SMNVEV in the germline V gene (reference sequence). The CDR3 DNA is TGTGCCAGCAGTTACTTTCGTAGCGGCGCCTACAATGAGCAGTTCTTC. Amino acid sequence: CASSYFRSGAYNEQFF.

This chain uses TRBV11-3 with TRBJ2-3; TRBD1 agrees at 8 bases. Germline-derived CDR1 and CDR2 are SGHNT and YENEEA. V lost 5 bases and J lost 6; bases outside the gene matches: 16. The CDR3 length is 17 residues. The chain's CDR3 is CASSERIQGATFDTQYF. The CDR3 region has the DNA TGTGCCAGCAGCGAGCGAATCCAGGGGGCCACATTTGATACGCAGTATTTT.

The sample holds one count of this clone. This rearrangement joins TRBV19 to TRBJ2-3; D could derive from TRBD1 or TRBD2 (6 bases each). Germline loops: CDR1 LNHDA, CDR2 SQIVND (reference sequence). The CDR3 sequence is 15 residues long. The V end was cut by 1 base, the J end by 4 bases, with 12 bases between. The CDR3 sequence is CASSIVGGRADTQYF. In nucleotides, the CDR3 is TGTGCCAGTAGTATAGTAGGGGGGCGCGCAGATACGCAGTATTTT.

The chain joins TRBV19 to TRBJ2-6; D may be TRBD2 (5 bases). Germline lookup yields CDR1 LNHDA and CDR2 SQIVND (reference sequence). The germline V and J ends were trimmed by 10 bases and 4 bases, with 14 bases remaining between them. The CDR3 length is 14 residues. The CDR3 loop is CATSPGRGANVLTF. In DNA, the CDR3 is TGTGCCACCAGTCCGGGGAGAGGGGCCAACGTCCTGACTTTC.

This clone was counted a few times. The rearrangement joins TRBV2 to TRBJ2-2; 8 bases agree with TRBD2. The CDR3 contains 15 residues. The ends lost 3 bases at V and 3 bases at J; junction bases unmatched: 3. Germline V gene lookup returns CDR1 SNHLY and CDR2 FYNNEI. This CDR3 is CASSDLSGDTGELFF. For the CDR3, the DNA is TGTGCCAGCAGTGATCTTAGCGGGGACACCGGGGAGCTGTTTTTT.

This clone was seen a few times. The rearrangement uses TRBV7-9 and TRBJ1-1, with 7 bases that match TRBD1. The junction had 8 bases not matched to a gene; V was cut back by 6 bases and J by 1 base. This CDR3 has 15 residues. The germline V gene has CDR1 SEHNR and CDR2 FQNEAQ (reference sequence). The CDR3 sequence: CASRPREGANTEAFF. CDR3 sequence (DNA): TGTGCCAGCAGACCTAGGGAGGGGGCGAACACTGAAGCTTTCTTT.

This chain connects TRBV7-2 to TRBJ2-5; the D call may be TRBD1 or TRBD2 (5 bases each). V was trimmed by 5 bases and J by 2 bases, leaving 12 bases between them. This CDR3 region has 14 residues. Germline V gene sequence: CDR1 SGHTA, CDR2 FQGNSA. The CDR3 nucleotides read TGTGCCAGCAGCCTCGGGACCGTACAAGAGACCCAGTACTTC. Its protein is CASSLGTVQETQYF. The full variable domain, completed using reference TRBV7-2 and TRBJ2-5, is GAGVSQSPSNKVTEKGKDVELRCDPISGHTALYWYRQSLGQGLEFLIYFQGNSAPDKSGLPSDRFSAERTGGSVSTLTIQRTQQEDSAVYLCASSLGTVQETQYFGPGTRLLVL.

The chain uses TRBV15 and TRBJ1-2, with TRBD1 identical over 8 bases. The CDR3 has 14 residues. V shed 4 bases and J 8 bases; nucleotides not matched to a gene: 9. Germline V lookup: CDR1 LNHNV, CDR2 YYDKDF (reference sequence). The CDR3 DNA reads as TGTGCCACCAGCAAAGACCAGGGGGCCTTCGGCTACACCTTC. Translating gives CATSKDQGAFGYTF.

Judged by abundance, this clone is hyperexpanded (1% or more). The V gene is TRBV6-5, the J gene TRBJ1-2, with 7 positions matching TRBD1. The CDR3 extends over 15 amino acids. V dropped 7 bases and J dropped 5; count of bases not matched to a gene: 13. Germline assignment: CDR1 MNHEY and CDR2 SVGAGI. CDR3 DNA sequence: TGTGCCAGCACTATAAGGGGGCAGGCCCCTTATGGCTACACCTTC. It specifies CASTIRGQAPYGYTF.

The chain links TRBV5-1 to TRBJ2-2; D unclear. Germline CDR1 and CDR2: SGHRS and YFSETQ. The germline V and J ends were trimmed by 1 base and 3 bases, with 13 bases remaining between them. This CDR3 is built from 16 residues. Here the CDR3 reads CASSLSVAKDTGELFF. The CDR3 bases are TGCGCCAGCAGCTTGAGTGTAGCCAAGGACACCGGGGAGCTGTTTTTT.

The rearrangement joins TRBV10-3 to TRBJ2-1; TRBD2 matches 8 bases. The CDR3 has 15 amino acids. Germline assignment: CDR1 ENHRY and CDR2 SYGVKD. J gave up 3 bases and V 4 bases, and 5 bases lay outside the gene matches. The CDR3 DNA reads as TGTGCCATCAGTGGGGTAGCGGGACTCTACAATGAGCAGTTCTTC. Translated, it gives CAISGVAGLYNEQFF.

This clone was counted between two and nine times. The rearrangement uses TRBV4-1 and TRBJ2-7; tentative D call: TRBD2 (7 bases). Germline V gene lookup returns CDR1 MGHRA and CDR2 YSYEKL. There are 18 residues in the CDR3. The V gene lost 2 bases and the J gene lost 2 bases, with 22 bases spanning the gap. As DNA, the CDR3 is TGCGCCAGCAGCCAACTAGCCCTCTTGCGGGGGCCAACCTACGAGCAGTACTTC. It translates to CASSQLALLRGPTYEQYF.

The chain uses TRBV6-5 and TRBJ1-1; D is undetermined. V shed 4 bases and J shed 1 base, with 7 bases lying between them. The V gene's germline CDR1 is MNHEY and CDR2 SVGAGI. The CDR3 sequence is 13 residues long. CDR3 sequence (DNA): TGTGCCAGCAGTTTACAGCCGAACACTGAAGCTTTCTTT. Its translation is CASSLQPNTEAFF.

The CDR3 is CASSLATRPQETQYF. In DNA form, the CDR3 reads TGTGCCAGCAGCTTAGCAACTCGACCCCAAGAGACCCAGTACTTC. The chain uses TRBV7-9 and TRBJ2-5, with no clear D. Trimming stripped 0 bases from V and 1 base from J, with 9 bases between. CDR3 length: 15 amino acids. The germline gives CDR1 SEHNR, CDR2 FQNEAQ (reference sequence).

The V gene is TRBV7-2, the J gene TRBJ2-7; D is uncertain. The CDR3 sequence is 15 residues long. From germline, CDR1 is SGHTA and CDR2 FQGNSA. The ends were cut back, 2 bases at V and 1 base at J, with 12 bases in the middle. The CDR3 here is CASSLSSVKSYEQYF. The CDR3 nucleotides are TGTGCCAGCAGCTTAAGTTCCGTAAAGTCCTACGAGCAGTACTTC.

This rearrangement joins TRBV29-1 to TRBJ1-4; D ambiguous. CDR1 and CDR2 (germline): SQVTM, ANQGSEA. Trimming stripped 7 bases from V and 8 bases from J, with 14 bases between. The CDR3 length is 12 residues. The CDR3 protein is CSALSASEKLFF. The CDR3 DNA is TGCAGCGCCCTATCGGCGTCAGAAAAACTGTTTTTT.

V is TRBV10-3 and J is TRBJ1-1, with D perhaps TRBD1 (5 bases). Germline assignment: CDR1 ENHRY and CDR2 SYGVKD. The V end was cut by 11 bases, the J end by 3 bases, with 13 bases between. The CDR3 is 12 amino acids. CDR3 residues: CASQSGDTEAFF. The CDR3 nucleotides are TGTGCCTCCCAGTCGGGGGACACTGAAGCTTTCTTT.